Each of the 14 T cell receptor beta chains below was sequenced from the same sample in a study of blood T cell repertoires in COVID-19. This table comes from immunoSEQ multiplex PCR, and its TCRdb copy is limited to in-frame clones, with some not included. Here the sample spans 210,000 or so clones, about 82% being singletons. Sequences were obtained from peripheral blood. The receptors derive from a man aged 45-60 years with COVID-19, enrolled during active disease.

The DNA for the CDR3 is TGTGCCAGCAGTTCGAGGACAGGTCGCTCCTACGAGCAGTACTTC. It encodes CASSSRTGRSYEQYF. The rearrangement uses TRBV27 and TRBJ2-7; the match to TRBD1 covers 7 bases. Germline values: CDR1 MNHEY, CDR2 SMNVEV (reference sequence). The CDR3 is made up of 15 amino acids. The ends lost 4 bases at V and 0 bases at J; junction bases unmatched: 6.

This clone was seen just once. J is TRBJ2-5 and V is TRBV29-1; 8 bases agree with TRBD1. Germline assignment: CDR1 SQVTM and CDR2 ANQGSEA. The CDR3 is 14 residues long. Unmatched junction bases numbered 9, after V lost 7 bases and J lost 2 bases. The CDR3 spells CSGTGTGVQETQYF. The CDR3 coding sequence is TGCAGCGGGACCGGGACAGGAGTACAAGAGACCCAGTACTTC.

This sequence joins TRBV10-1 and TRBJ1-1, with D possibly matching TRBD1 (5 bases). V was cut by 6 bases and J by 1 base, with 18 bases left in between. The CDR3 is 16 residues long. From germline, CDR1 is WNHNN and CDR2 SYGVQD (reference sequence). CDR3 nucleotide sequence: TGCGCCAGCAGGGATGAAGGCGGGGGGGGGAACACTGAAGCTTTCTTT. Amino acids: CASRDEGGGGNTEAFF.

The rearrangement links TRBV7-9 to TRBJ1-1; maybe TRBD1 (5 bases). V shed 2 bases and J shed 3 bases, with 10 bases lying between them. Germline lookup yields CDR1 SEHNR and CDR2 FQNEAQ (reference sequence). The CDR3 totals 14 residues. The CDR3: CASSLSWGDTEAFF. For the CDR3, the DNA is TGTGCCAGCAGCTTAAGTTGGGGGGACACTGAAGCTTTCTTT.

There are a few counts of this clone. The chain has TRBV13 and TRBJ2-1; TRBD1 aligns across 8 bases. Germline V gene lookup returns CDR1 PRHDT and CDR2 FYEKMQ (reference sequence). The CDR3 covers 15 residues. The V segment lost 5 bases and the J segment 5 bases; nucleotides outside the gene matches: 8. The CDR3 DNA is TGTGCCAGCAGCACCCGGGACAGGCCCGACAATGAGCAGTTCTTC. This translates into CASSTRDRPDNEQFF.

The chain couples TRBV15 to TRBJ1-4, with 9 bases lining up with TRBD1. The germline V gene encodes CDR1 LNHNV and CDR2 YYDKDF (reference sequence). The CDR3 is 15 residues long. Germline trimming cut 8 bases from V and 0 bases from J; bases unmatched to any gene: 4. CDR3 in DNA: TGTGCCACCCAGACAGGGGGAGCAACTAATGAAAAACTGTTTTTT. Residues: CATQTGGATNEKLFF. Filled out from reference TRBV15 and TRBJ1-4, the complete variable domain reads DAMVIQNPRYQVTQFGKPVTLSCSQTLNHNVMYWYQQKSSQAPKLLFHYYDKDFNNEADTPDNFQSRRPNTSFCFLDIRSPGLGDTAMYLCATQTGGATNEKLFFGSGTQLSVL.

Only one count was recorded for this clone. The J gene is TRBJ2-1, the V gene TRBV10-2; possibly TRBD2 for D (7 bases). Between the trimmed V and J ends, which lost 5 bases and 4 bases, there was a span of 12 bases. The CDR3 has 14 amino acids. Looked up from germline, CDR1 is WSHSY and CDR2 is SAAADI. The CDR3 DNA is TGCGCCAGCAGTAGAGGGGGGGGTTACAATGAGCAGTTCTTC. It encodes CASSRGGGYNEQFF.

The J gene is TRBJ2-2, the V gene TRBV7-2; a possible D gene is TRBD2 (5 bases). Trimming took off 2 bases at V and 7 bases at J, with 5 bases between the two ends. The length of the CDR3 is 12 residues. CDR1 is SGHTA and CDR2 is FQGNSA in the germline V gene. The CDR3 spells CASSLSGGELFF. The CDR3 DNA follows: TGTGCCAGCAGCTTAAGCGGCGGGGAGCTGTTTTTT.

The chain has TRBV19 and TRBJ2-7; D is unclear. The germline gives CDR1 LNHDA, CDR2 SQIVND (reference sequence). V dropped 6 bases and J dropped 1 base, with 10 bases sitting between them. The CDR3 consists of 13 residues. The CDR3 sequence: CASRQVGSYEQYF. In DNA, the CDR3 is TGTGCCAGTAGGCAGGTTGGGTCCTACGAGCAGTACTTC.

As concerns this clone: At the DNA level, this CDR3 is encoded by other sequences in the same sample as well. This chain links TRBV28 with TRBJ1-2, with TRBD1 matching over 9 bases. The germline V gene encodes CDR1 MDHEN and CDR2 SYDVKM. V shed 5 bases and J 4 bases; nucleotides not matched to a gene: 2. The CDR3 spans 13 residues. The CDR3, as DNA: TGTGCCAGCAGTAAGGGACAGGGCTATGGCTACACCTTC. Amino acids: CASSKGQGYGYTF.

This chain connects TRBV24-1 to TRBJ2-7, with D tentatively TRBD1 (6 bases). CDR1 is KGHDR and CDR2 is SFDVKD in the germline V gene. This CDR3 is 16 amino acids long. Trimming took off 3 bases at V and 2 bases at J, with 16 bases between the two ends. The CDR3, as DNA: TGTGCCACCAGTGATCCCGCCAGGGGATACCCCTACGAGCAGTACTTC. Its translation is CATSDPARGYPYEQYF.

The rearrangement uses TRBV12-3 or TRBV12-4 and TRBJ1-2; 8 nucleotides match TRBD1. Trimming removed 6 bases from V and 4 bases from J; junction bases left unmatched: 4. This CDR3 comprises 13 residues. The CDR3 here is CASSYGQGYGYTF. The CDR3 DNA is TGTGCCAGCAGCTACGGACAGGGCTATGGCTACACCTTC.

The J gene is TRBJ2-5, the V gene TRBV11-2; TRBD2 aligns across 13 bases. Germline V gene sequence: CDR1 SGHAT, CDR2 FQNNGV. This CDR3 has 16 residues. With 5 bases clipped from V and 1 base from J, the junction kept 4 bases outside the gene matches. The CDR3 DNA is TGTGCCAGCAGCAAGACTAGCGGGGGGCCCCAAGAGACCCAGTACTTC. Translated, it gives CASSKTSGGPQETQYF.

This clone was counted between two and nine times. The gene calls are TRBV7-9 and TRBJ2-3; the match to TRBD2 covers 8 bases. Germline trimming cut 10 bases from V and 0 bases from J; bases unmatched to any gene: 6. CDR1 is SEHNR, CDR2 FQNEAQ, per germline (reference sequence). The CDR3 sequence is 14 residues long. The DNA for the CDR3 is TGTGCCATCACGCGGGGGGCTAGCACAGATACGCAGTATTTT. Amino acid sequence: CAITRGASTDTQYF.